Below, one T cell receptor beta chain is given with its context. Its antigen specificity is not known. Nothing much larger sits one base from this clone, and base qualities are not available. The immunoSEQ Assay, a bias-controlled multiplex PCR, was used to amplify TCRbeta CDR3 regions from genomic DNA. The authors processed their data as follows. Nucleated cell counts per sample were estimated from amplification of reference gene primers within the assay. To quantify the absolute abundance of each unique TCRbeta CDR3 rearrangement, sequence reads were collapsed and filtered. Productive Simpson clonality was computed per sample as the square root of Simpson's diversity index over productive rearrangements. TCRdb provides this immuneACCESS table in a form limited to in-frame rearrangements. Some clones are lacking; in checked studies, under half of them reflect an unresolved V gene, and why the rest are absent is not known. That table furnishes V, J and clone size, whereas the DNA furnished D and trimming. Counted in this sample were some 140,000 clones; about four fifths of them appeared once. The ten biggest clones cover around 13% of the sample.

These data come from a study of blood T cell repertoires in COVID-19 (TCRdb year 2020). With regard to the full study: Samples covering the acute and convalescent phases of COVID-19 were provided by collaborators in the United States, Italy and Spain. The material from the prospective study consisted of cDNA or gDNA derived from T cells, B-cell-depleted T cells, or PBMCs. The dataset comprised deeply sampled blood TCRbeta repertoires from subjects exposed to, actively infected with, or recovered from COVID-19. The repertoires were released in a freely available public database intended as a resource for research on the immune response to SARS-CoV-2. Samples were obtained from the ongoing ImmuneRACE study (first 160 participants) and from about 1,300 subjects provided by 6 global collaborators. Nearly every sample came with metadata listing a de-identified subject ID, COVID-19 status, age in years and sex. Where HLA class I and class II types were available, the types were taken from metadata supplied by the sample provider, not from assay-based typing.

Points the paper makes about the study in general: Clinical and demographic metadata were provided uncurated, with the amount varying by source and participant.

Trimming costs V 2 bases and J 7 bases, and their ends lie 6 bases apart. The CDR3, from cysteine to phenylalanine, totals 12 residues. Of all the DNA, just the CDR3 is kept, 36 bases in frame from base 1. Whole blood was collected in K2EDTA tubes by collaborating institutions according to the institutions' own protocols. For TCRbeta analysis, collaborators shipped samples as frozen whole blood, isolated PBMCs, or DNA extracted from either of those sample types. The sequence was collected from an older man with acute or convalescent COVID-19. The material sequenced was peripheral blood. Recombination linked TRBV12-3 or TRBV12-4 to TRBJ1-5; confidence is insufficient to name the D gene. The nucleotide sequence reads TGTGCCAGCAGTTTATCCTACCAGCCCCAGCATTTT. Translated, it reads CASSLSYQPQHF.